This record looks at one T cell receptor (beta chain) sequence and its context. Its matching antigen is unknown. The data derive from a study of T-cell memory formation after mild COVID-19. Study-wide findings and caveats: Pre-infection memory contained some responding clones, which suggested that cross-reactive memory had joined.

TCRdb processed the 5' RACE reads anew with MiXCR; each CDR3 protein has one entry. This table holds 150,000 to 200,000 distinct CDR3 sequences, under 14% found once. The germline gives CDR1 WSHSY, CDR2 SAAADI. CDR3 length: 14 residues. V lost 6 bases to trimming and J lost 4 bases; unmatched junction nucleotides: 4. The sequence was obtained from a man between 18 and 35 years old who had mild COVID-19 (a few samples of this study predate the infection). Cell type and time point are not known. The chain couples TRBV10-2 to TRBJ1-3, with 9 positions matching TRBD1. What was sequenced was PBMCs or a T cell subset sorted from them (not recorded which). The CDR3, as DNA: TGCGCCAGCAGACAGGGGGCACAAGGAAACACCATATATTTT. It is translated as CASRQGAQGNTIYF.